The rows below give T cell receptor beta chains drawn from one sample of a study of blood T cell repertoires in COVID-19. Only in-frame clones appear in the TCRdb table, and some are missing; sequencing was by immunoSEQ multiplex PCR. The repertoire includes about 150,000 clones, about 87% of them detected once, and roughly 37% sits in the top ten. The sequenced sample was peripheral blood. Receptors originate from a man between 50 and 59 years old who had recovered from COVID-19. CDR3s include the opening cysteine and the closing phenylalanine or tryptophan. The D gene is left open where the match is weak. The listing skips clone size in some rows; elsewhere it reads once, few, many or a size class.

v_call: TRBV12-5
j_call: TRBJ1-1
clone_size: once
d_call: TRBD1
cdr3_aa: CASGLVQGDRRTAEAFF
cdr3_nt: TGTGCTAGTGGTTTGGTCCAAGGGGACAGACGAACCGCTGAAGCTTTCTTT

v_call: TRBV27
j_call: TRBJ2-1
clone_size: -
d_call: TRBD1
cdr3_aa: CASSLSPRQGRNEQFF
cdr3_nt: TGTGCCAGCAGTTTATCCCCCCGACAGGGAAGGAATGAGCAGTTCTTC

v_call: TRBV9
j_call: TRBJ1-1
clone_size: -
d_call: TRBD1
cdr3_aa: CASGGQGADMNTEAFF
cdr3_nt: TGTGCCAGCGGGGGACAGGGGGCAGACATGAACACTGAAGCTTTCTTT

v_call: TRBV10-3
j_call: TRBJ2-5
clone_size: -
d_call: TRBD2
cdr3_aa: CAISELRGGQPETQYF
cdr3_nt: TGTGCCATCAGTGAGCTGCGGGGGGGTCAACCGGAGACCCAGTACTTC

v_call: TRBV5-1
j_call: TRBJ2-2
clone_size: once
d_call: -
cdr3_aa: CASSLSGENTGELFF
cdr3_nt: TGCGCCAGCAGCTTGTCCGGGGAGAACACCGGGGAGCTGTTTTTT

v_call: TRBV7-9
j_call: TRBJ1-6
clone_size: -
d_call: TRBD1
cdr3_aa: CASSLAGTDNSPLHF
cdr3_nt: TGTGCCAGCAGCTTAGCAGGGACAGATAATTCACCCCTCCACTTT

v_call: TRBV4-1
j_call: TRBJ1-1
clone_size: -
d_call: -
cdr3_aa: CASSQWGGDTEAFF
cdr3_nt: TGCGCCAGCAGCCAATGGGGGGGGGACACTGAAGCTTTCTTT

v_call: TRBV6-1
j_call: TRBJ2-5
clone_size: -
d_call: -
cdr3_aa: CASSELQAWETQYF
cdr3_nt: TGTGCCAGCAGTGAATTGCAGGCCTGGGAGACCCAGTACTTC

v_call: TRBV6-5
j_call: TRBJ2-7
clone_size: -
d_call: TRBD1
cdr3_aa: CASSYDRGLSYEQYF
cdr3_nt: TGTGCCAGCAGTTACGACAGGGGCCTCTCCTACGAGCAGTACTTC

v_call: TRBV6-5
j_call: TRBJ2-5
clone_size: once
d_call: TRBD1
cdr3_aa: CASRVTGGRETQYF
cdr3_nt: TGTGCCAGCAGAGTGACAGGGGGCCGAGAGACCCAGTACTTC

v_call: TRBV7-8
j_call: TRBJ2-7
clone_size: -
d_call: TRBD1
cdr3_aa: CASSSGTGGYEQYF
cdr3_nt: TGTGCCAGCAGCTCCGGGACAGGGGGCTACGAGCAGTACTTC

v_call: TRBV5-4
j_call: TRBJ2-5
clone_size: -
d_call: -
cdr3_aa: CASSRTGETQYF
cdr3_nt: TGTGCCAGCAGCCGGACTGGCGAGACCCAGTACTTC

v_call: TRBV29-1
j_call: TRBJ1-4
clone_size: -
d_call: TRBD1
cdr3_aa: CSVALTGVEKLFF
cdr3_nt: TGCAGCGTTGCCCTGACAGGGGTTGAAAAACTGTTTTTT

v_call: TRBV5-4
j_call: TRBJ2-7
clone_size: -
d_call: -
cdr3_aa: CASSFFEALSYEQYF
cdr3_nt: TGTGCCAGCAGCTTCTTCGAAGCCTTATCCTACGAGCAGTACTTC

v_call: TRBV5-6
j_call: TRBJ1-2
clone_size: -
d_call: TRBD1
cdr3_aa: CASSPGQGDGYTF
cdr3_nt: TGTGCCAGCAGCCCGGGACAGGGTGATGGCTACACCTTC

v_call: TRBV19
j_call: TRBJ2-1
clone_size: -
d_call: TRBD1
cdr3_aa: CASSNWDRDRSNEQFF
cdr3_nt: TGTGCCAGTAGCAATTGGGACAGGGATCGTTCTAATGAGCAGTTCTTC

v_call: TRBV11-2
j_call: TRBJ2-7
clone_size: -
d_call: TRBD1
cdr3_aa: CASSRDRSSYEQYF
cdr3_nt: TGTGCCAGCAGCCGGGACAGGAGCTCCTACGAGCAGTACTTC

v_call: TRBV11-2
j_call: TRBJ1-2
clone_size: -
d_call: TRBD1
cdr3_aa: CASSLGPGQGARGYTF
cdr3_nt: TGTGCCAGCAGCTTAGGTCCGGGACAGGGGGCGCGAGGCTACACCTTC

v_call: TRBV14
j_call: TRBJ2-5
clone_size: -
d_call: TRBD1
cdr3_aa: CASSQLGQEETQYF
cdr3_nt: TGTGCCAGCAGCCAATTAGGACAGGAGGAGACCCAGTACTTC

v_call: TRBV7-9
j_call: TRBJ1-2
clone_size: -
d_call: TRBD1
cdr3_aa: CASSLGGDSPLGYTF
cdr3_nt: TGTGCCAGCAGCTTAGGGGGGGACAGTCCCTTAGGCTACACCTTC

v_call: TRBV5-1
j_call: TRBJ2-7
clone_size: -
d_call: TRBD1
cdr3_aa: CASSSQGDEQYF
cdr3_nt: TGCGCCAGCAGCTCACAGGGGGACGAGCAGTACTTC

v_call: TRBV4-1
j_call: TRBJ1-1
clone_size: -
d_call: TRBD1
cdr3_aa: CASSRLQGARNTEAFF
cdr3_nt: TGCGCCAGCAGCCGGTTACAGGGGGCGCGAAACACTGAAGCTTTCTTT

v_call: TRBV4-1
j_call: TRBJ2-4
clone_size: -
d_call: TRBD2
cdr3_aa: CASSHGLAGGLAKNIQYF
cdr3_nt: TGCGCCAGCAGCCATGGACTAGCGGGGGGGCTAGCCAAAAACATTCAGTACTTC

v_call: TRBV5-6
j_call: TRBJ1-2
clone_size: -
d_call: -
cdr3_aa: CASRIYRGYGYTF
cdr3_nt: TGTGCCAGCAGAATTTACCGGGGTTATGGCTACACCTTC

v_call: TRBV13
j_call: TRBJ2-2
clone_size: -
d_call: TRBD2
cdr3_aa: CASSPLAGEVGELFF
cdr3_nt: TGTGCCAGCAGCCCACTAGCGGGGGAAGTCGGGGAGCTGTTTTTT

v_call: TRBV23-1
j_call: TRBJ1-2
clone_size: -
d_call: -
cdr3_aa: CASSQSAEVPYGYTF
cdr3_nt: TGCGCCAGCAGTCAATCGGCGGAGGTGCCATATGGCTACACCTTC

v_call: TRBV27
j_call: TRBJ1-5
clone_size: -
d_call: TRBD1
cdr3_aa: CASSAGTANQPQHF
cdr3_nt: TGTGCCAGCAGTGCCGGGACAGCGAATCAGCCCCAGCATTTT

v_call: TRBV29-1
j_call: TRBJ1-4
clone_size: -
d_call: -
cdr3_aa: CSVGWEDEKLFF
cdr3_nt: TGCAGCGTTGGATGGGAGGATGAAAAACTGTTTTTT

v_call: TRBV19
j_call: TRBJ1-1
clone_size: once
d_call: TRBD1
cdr3_aa: CASSMVQGAMYTEAFF
cdr3_nt: TGTGCCAGTAGTATGGTCCAGGGGGCTATGTACACTGAAGCTTTCTTT

v_call: TRBV24-1
j_call: TRBJ1-2
clone_size: -
d_call: -
cdr3_aa: CATSDEGGNGYTF
cdr3_nt: TGTGCCACCAGTGATGAGGGGGGGAATGGCTACACCTTC

v_call: TRBV18
j_call: TRBJ1-4
clone_size: -
d_call: -
cdr3_aa: CASSLHRGADEKLFF
cdr3_nt: TGTGCCAGCTCACTACACCGGGGGGCGGATGAAAAACTGTTTTTT

v_call: TRBV3-1/TRBV3-2
j_call: TRBJ1-1
clone_size: -
d_call: -
cdr3_aa: CASSLGHRRNTEAFF
cdr3_nt: TGTGCCAGCAGCTTAGGGCACAGGAGGAACACTGAAGCTTTCTTT

v_call: TRBV29-1
j_call: TRBJ2-3
clone_size: -
d_call: TRBD2
cdr3_aa: CSVEVAGAISDTQYF
cdr3_nt: TGCAGCGTTGAAGTAGCGGGTGCTATCTCAGATACGCAGTATTTT

v_call: TRBV6-2/TRBV6-3
j_call: TRBJ1-4
clone_size: -
d_call: TRBD1
cdr3_aa: CASSDRGLRIGTNEKLFF
cdr3_nt: TGTGCCAGCAGTGACAGGGGGCTTCGAATTGGAACTAATGAAAAACTGTTTTTT

v_call: TRBV6-5
j_call: TRBJ1-1
clone_size: -
d_call: -
cdr3_aa: CASSPRGVGGEAFF
cdr3_nt: TGTGCCAGCTCCCCGCGGGGGGTGGGGGGTGAAGCTTTCTTT

v_call: TRBV5-4
j_call: TRBJ1-2
clone_size: -
d_call: TRBD1
cdr3_aa: CASRSKGQGPEDLNYGYTF
cdr3_nt: TGTGCCAGCAGATCCAAGGGACAGGGACCCGAGGACTTAAACTATGGCTACACCTTC

v_call: TRBV4-1
j_call: TRBJ2-7
clone_size: -
d_call: -
cdr3_aa: CASSQEKSYYEQYF
cdr3_nt: TGCGCCAGCAGCCAAGAGAAGAGCTACTACGAGCAGTACTTC

v_call: TRBV5-1
j_call: TRBJ1-2
clone_size: -
d_call: TRBD1
cdr3_aa: CASSLDRDRQTYGYTF
cdr3_nt: TGCGCCAGCAGCTTGGACCGGGACAGGCAGACCTATGGCTACACCTTC

v_call: TRBV12-3/TRBV12-4
j_call: TRBJ2-2
clone_size: once
d_call: TRBD2
cdr3_aa: CASSPGTSLLLFF
cdr3_nt: TGTGCCAGCAGCCCGGGGACTAGCCTTTTGTTGTTTTTT

v_call: TRBV10-3
j_call: TRBJ2-3
clone_size: -
d_call: TRBD2
cdr3_aa: CAISRDYTDTQYF
cdr3_nt: TGTGCCATCAGTCGGGACTACACAGATACGCAGTATTTT

v_call: TRBV13
j_call: TRBJ1-6
clone_size: -
d_call: -
cdr3_aa: CASSLGRKSSYNSPLHF
cdr3_nt: TGTGCCAGCAGCCTCGGGAGAAAGAGCTCCTATAATTCACCCCTCCACTTT

v_call: TRBV6-5
j_call: TRBJ1-1
clone_size: -
d_call: -
cdr3_aa: CASSPLTVNTEAFF
cdr3_nt: TGTGCCAGCAGTCCCCTGACAGTGAACACTGAAGCTTTCTTT

v_call: TRBV7-9
j_call: TRBJ1-2
clone_size: -
d_call: TRBD1
cdr3_aa: CASRQTLSGTGNTGYTF
cdr3_nt: TGTGCCAGCAGACAGACTTTATCCGGGACAGGGAATACTGGCTACACCTTC

v_call: TRBV15
j_call: TRBJ1-2
clone_size: -
d_call: -
cdr3_aa: CATSREGGLESYGYTF
cdr3_nt: TGTGCCACCAGCAGAGAGGGGGGGCTAGAAAGCTATGGCTACACCTTC

v_call: TRBV6-5
j_call: TRBJ2-7
clone_size: -
d_call: TRBD1
cdr3_aa: CASRDTGTGRGEQYF
cdr3_nt: TGTGCCAGCAGGGACACCGGGACAGGACGCGGCGAGCAGTACTTC

v_call: TRBV13
j_call: TRBJ1-2
clone_size: -
d_call: -
cdr3_aa: CASSYGTRDLLTGYTF
cdr3_nt: TGTGCCAGCAGCTACGGGACAAGGGACCTCCTGACTGGCTACACCTTC

v_call: TRBV2
j_call: TRBJ2-7
clone_size: -
d_call: TRBD2
cdr3_aa: CASSEGGGPAYEQYF
cdr3_nt: TGTGCCAGCAGTGAAGGCGGGGGGCCTGCCTACGAGCAGTACTTC

v_call: TRBV3-1/TRBV3-2
j_call: TRBJ1-2
clone_size: -
d_call: -
cdr3_aa: CASSPREGFSYGYTF
cdr3_nt: TGTGCCAGCAGCCCCAGGGAGGGGTTTAGCTATGGCTACACCTTC

v_call: TRBV7-8
j_call: TRBJ1-1
clone_size: -
d_call: TRBD1
cdr3_aa: CASSLGQGAKNTEAFF
cdr3_nt: TGTGCCAGCAGCTTAGGACAGGGGGCGAAGAACACTGAAGCTTTCTTT

v_call: TRBV2
j_call: TRBJ2-4
clone_size: -
d_call: TRBD1
cdr3_aa: CASRMDRVYLSPKNIQYF
cdr3_nt: TGTGCCAGCAGAATGGACAGGGTTTACTTAAGTCCCAAAAACATTCAGTACTTC

v_call: TRBV5-1
j_call: TRBJ2-7
clone_size: -
d_call: -
cdr3_aa: CASSILGGARYEQYF
cdr3_nt: TGCGCCAGCAGCATCCTGGGGGGGGCGCGGTACGAGCAGTACTTC

v_call: TRBV7-3
j_call: TRBJ2-1
clone_size: -
d_call: -
cdr3_aa: CASSLVSGRPNNEQFF
cdr3_nt: TGTGCCAGCAGCTTAGTTTCAGGGCGGCCTAACAATGAGCAGTTCTTC

v_call: TRBV11-3
j_call: TRBJ2-7
clone_size: once
d_call: TRBD1
cdr3_aa: CASSSTGTEDYEQYF
cdr3_nt: TGTGCCAGCAGCTCTACGGGGACAGAGGACTACGAGCAGTACTTC

v_call: TRBV2
j_call: TRBJ1-2
clone_size: -
d_call: TRBD1
cdr3_aa: CASSVWRPPTGEVGTF
cdr3_nt: TGTGCCAGCAGTGTTTGGCGGCCACCCACAGGGGAGGTTGGCACCTTC

v_call: TRBV25-1
j_call: TRBJ2-5
clone_size: -
d_call: TRBD2
cdr3_aa: CASSKTSGGKTQYF
cdr3_nt: TGTGCCAGCAGTAAGACTAGCGGGGGAAAGACCCAGTACTTC

v_call: TRBV27
j_call: TRBJ2-3
clone_size: -
d_call: -
cdr3_aa: CASSFLQGGTDTQYF
cdr3_nt: TGTGCCAGCAGTTTTCTACAGGGTGGCACAGATACGCAGTATTTT

v_call: TRBV5-5
j_call: TRBJ1-3
clone_size: few
d_call: -
cdr3_aa: CASTGAGGNTIYF
cdr3_nt: TGTGCCAGCACAGGGGCTGGTGGAAACACCATATATTTT